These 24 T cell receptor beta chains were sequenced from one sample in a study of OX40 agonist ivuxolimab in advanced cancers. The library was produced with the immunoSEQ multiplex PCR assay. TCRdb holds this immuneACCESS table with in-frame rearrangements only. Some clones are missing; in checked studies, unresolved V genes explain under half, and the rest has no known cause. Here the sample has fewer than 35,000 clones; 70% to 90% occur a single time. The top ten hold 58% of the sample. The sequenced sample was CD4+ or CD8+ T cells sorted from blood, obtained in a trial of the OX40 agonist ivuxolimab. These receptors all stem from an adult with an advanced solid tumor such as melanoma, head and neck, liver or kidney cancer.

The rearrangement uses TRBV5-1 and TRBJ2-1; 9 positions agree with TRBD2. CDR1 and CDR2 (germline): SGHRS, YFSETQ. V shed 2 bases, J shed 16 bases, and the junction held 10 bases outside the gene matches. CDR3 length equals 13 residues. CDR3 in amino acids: CASSFGDSSGVFF. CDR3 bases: TGCGCCAGCAGCTTTGGTGACTCTAGCGGGGTTTTCTTC.

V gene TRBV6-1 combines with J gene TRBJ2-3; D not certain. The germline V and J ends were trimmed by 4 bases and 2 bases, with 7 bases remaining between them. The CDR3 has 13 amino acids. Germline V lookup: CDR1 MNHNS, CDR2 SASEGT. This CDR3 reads CASSGVHTDTQYF. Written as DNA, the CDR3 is TGTGCCAGCAGTGGGGTCCACACAGATACGCAGTATTTT.

The CDR3: CASSQDPYGGAYNEQFF. The CDR3 DNA reads TGCGCCAGCAGCCAAGATCCTTACGGGGGGGCTTACAATGAGCAGTTCTTC. The chain combines TRBV4-3 with TRBJ2-1; TRBD2 matches 8 bases. There are 17 residues in the CDR3. Unmatched junction bases numbered 8, after V lost 0 bases and J lost 4 bases. CDR1 LGHNA and CDR2 YSLEER come from the germline V gene.

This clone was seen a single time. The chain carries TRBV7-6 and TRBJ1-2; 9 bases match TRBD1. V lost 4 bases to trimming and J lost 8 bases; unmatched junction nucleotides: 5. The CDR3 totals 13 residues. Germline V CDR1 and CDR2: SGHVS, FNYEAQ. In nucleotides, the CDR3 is TGTGCCAGCAGCTGGACAGGGGTTGAGGGCTACACCTTC. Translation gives CASSWTGVEGYTF. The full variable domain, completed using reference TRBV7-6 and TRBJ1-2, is GAGVSQSPRYKVTKRGQDVALRCDPISGHVSLYWYRQALGQGPEFLTYFNYEAQQDKSGLPNDRFSAERPEGSISTLTIQRTEQRDSAMYRCASSWTGVEGYTFGSGTRLTVV.

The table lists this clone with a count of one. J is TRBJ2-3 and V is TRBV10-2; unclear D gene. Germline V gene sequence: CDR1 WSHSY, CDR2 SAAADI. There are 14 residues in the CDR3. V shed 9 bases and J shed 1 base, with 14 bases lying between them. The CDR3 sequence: CAREILFRTDTQYF. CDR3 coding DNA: TGCGCCAGGGAAATACTGTTCCGCACAGATACGCAGTATTTT.

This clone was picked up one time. The CDR3 nucleotides read TGCGCCAGCAGTGTTATGGCGGACACCGGGGAGCTGTTTTTT. Protein sequence: CASSVMADTGELFF. This chain links TRBV10-1 with TRBJ2-2; D uncertain. V was shortened by 4 bases and J by 3 bases, with 9 bases between the two germline ends. The CDR3 contains 14 residues. Germline-derived CDR1 and CDR2 are WNHNN and SYGVQD (reference sequence).

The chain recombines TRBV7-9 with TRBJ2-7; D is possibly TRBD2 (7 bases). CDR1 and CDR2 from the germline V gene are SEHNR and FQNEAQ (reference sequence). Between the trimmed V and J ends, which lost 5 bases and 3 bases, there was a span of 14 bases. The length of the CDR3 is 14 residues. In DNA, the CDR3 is TGTGCCAGCAGCCCCTGGGGAGGGGGCTACGAGCAGTACTTC. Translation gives CASSPWGGGYEQYF.

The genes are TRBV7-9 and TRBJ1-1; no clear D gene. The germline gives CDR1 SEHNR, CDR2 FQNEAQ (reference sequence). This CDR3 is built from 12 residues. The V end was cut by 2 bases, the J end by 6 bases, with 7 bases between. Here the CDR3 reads CASSLRGAEAFF. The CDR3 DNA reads TGTGCCAGCAGCTTACGGGGAGCTGAAGCTTTCTTT.

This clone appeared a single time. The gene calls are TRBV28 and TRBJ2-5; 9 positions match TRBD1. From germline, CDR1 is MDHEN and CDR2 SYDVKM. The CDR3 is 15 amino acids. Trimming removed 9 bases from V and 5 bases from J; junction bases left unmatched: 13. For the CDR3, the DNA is TGTGCCAGTAGGGATAGAACAGGGGGCCGGGAGACCCAGTACTTC. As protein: CASRDRTGGRETQYF.

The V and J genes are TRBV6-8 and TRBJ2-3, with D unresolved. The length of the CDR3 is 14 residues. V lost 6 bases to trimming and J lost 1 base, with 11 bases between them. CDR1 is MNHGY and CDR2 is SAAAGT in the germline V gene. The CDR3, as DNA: TGTGCCAGCAGCAAAAGAATAGGCACAGATACGCAGTATTTT. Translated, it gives CASSKRIGTDTQYF.

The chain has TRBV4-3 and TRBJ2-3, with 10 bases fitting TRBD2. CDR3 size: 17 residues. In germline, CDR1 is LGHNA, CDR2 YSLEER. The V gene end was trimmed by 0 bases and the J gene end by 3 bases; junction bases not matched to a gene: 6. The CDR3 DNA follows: TGCGCCAGCAGCCAAGAGGGGTCAGCGGGGGGGACAGATACGCAGTATTTT. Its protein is CASSQEGSAGGTDTQYF.

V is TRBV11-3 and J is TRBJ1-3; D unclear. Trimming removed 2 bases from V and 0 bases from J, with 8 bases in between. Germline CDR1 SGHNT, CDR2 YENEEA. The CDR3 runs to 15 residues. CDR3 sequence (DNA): TGTGCCAGCAGCTTATCTCATGGCTCTGGAAACACCATATATTTT. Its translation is CASSLSHGSGNTIYF. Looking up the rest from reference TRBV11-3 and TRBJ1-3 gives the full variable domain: EAGVVQSPRYKIIEKKQPVAFWCNPISGHNTLYWYLQNLGQGPELLIRYENEEAVDDSQLPKDRFSAERLKGVDSTLKIQPAELGDSAVYLCASSLSHGSGNTIYFGEGSWLTVV.

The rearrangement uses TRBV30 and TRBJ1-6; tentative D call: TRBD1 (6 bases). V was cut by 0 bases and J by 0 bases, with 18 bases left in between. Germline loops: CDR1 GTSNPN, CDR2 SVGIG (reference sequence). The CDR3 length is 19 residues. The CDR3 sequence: CAWSVGTRGVSSYNSPLHF. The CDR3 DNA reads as TGTGCCTGGAGTGTAGGTACTAGGGGGGTGAGCTCCTATAATTCACCCCTCCACTTT.

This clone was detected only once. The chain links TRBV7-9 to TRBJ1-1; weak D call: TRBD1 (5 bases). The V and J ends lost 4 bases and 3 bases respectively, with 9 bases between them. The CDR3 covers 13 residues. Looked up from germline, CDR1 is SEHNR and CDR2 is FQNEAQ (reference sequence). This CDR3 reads CASSSGGHTEAFF. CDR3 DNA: TGTGCCAGCAGCTCCGGGGGTCACACTGAAGCTTTCTTT.

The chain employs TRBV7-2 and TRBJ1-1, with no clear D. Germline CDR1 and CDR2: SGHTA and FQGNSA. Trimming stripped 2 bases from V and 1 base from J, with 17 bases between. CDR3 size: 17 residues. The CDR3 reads CASSLTGPRAGNTEAFF. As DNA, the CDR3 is TGTGCCAGCAGCTTAACGGGCCCTAGGGCTGGGAACACTGAAGCTTTCTTT.

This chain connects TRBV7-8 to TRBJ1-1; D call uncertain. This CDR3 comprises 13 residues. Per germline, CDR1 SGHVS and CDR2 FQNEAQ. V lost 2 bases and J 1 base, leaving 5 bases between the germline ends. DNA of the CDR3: TGTGCCAGCAGCTTATCCAGGAACACTGAAGCTTTCTTT. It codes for CASSLSRNTEAFF.

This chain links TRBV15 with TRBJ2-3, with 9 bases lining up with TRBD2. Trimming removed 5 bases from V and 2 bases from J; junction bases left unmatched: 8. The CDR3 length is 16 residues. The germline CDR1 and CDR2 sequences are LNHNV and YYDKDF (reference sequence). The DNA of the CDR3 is TGTGCCACCAGCGGCCGTAGCGGGGGTGACACAGATACGCAGTATTTT. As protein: CATSGRSGGDTDTQYF. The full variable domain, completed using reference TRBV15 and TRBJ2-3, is DAMVIQNPRYQVTQFGKPVTLSCSQTLNHNVMYWYQQKSSQAPKLLFHYYDKDFNNEADTPDNFQSRRPNTSFCFLDIRSPGLGDTAMYLCATSGRSGGDTDTQYFGPGTRLTVL.

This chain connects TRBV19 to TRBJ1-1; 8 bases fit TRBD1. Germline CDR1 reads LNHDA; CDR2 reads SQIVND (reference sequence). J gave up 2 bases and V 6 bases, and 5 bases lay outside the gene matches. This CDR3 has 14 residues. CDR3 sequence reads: CASRGTGPNTEAFF. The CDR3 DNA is TGTGCCAGTAGGGGGACAGGCCCTAACACTGAAGCTTTCTTT.

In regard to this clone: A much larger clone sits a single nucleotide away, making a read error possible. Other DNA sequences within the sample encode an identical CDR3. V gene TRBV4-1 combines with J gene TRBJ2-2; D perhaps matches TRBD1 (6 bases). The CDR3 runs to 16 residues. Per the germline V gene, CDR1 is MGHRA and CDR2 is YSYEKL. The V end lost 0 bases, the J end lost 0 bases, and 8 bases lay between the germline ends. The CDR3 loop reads CASSQEGGANTGELFF. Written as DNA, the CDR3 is TGCGCCAGCAGCCAAGAAGGGGGAGCGAACACCGGGGAGCTGTTTTTT.

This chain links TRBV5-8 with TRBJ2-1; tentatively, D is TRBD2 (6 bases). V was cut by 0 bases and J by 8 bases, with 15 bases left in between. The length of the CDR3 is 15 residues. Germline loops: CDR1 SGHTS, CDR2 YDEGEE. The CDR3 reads CASSLVGLTSHEQFF. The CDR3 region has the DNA TGTGCCAGCAGCTTGGTTGGACTAACTTCCCATGAGCAGTTCTTC.

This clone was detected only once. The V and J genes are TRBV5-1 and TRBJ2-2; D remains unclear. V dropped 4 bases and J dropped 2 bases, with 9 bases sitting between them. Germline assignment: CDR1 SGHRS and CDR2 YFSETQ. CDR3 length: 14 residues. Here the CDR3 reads CASSETPNTGELFF. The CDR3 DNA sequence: TGCGCCAGCAGCGAGACTCCTAACACCGGGGAGCTGTTTTTT.

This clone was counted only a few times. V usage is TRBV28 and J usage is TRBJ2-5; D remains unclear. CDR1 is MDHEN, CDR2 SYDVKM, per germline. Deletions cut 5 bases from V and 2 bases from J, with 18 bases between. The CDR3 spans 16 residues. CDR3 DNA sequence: TGTGCCAGCAGTCCCCGACTGGGGTGGGAACAAGAGACCCAGTACTTC. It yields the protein CASSPRLGWEQETQYF.

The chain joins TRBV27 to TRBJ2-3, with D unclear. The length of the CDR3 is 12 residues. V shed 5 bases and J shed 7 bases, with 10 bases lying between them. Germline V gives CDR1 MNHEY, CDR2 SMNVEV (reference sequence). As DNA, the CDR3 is TGTGCCAGCAGTCCGACCGGGTATACGCAGTATTTT. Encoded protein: CASSPTGYTQYF.

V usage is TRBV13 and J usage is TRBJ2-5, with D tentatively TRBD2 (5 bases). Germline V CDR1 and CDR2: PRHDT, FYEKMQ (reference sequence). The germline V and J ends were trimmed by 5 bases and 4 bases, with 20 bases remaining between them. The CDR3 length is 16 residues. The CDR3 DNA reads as TGTGCCAGCAGCCTTCCCGACTACACCCGGGCAGAGACCCAGTACTTC. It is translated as CASSLPDYTRAETQYF. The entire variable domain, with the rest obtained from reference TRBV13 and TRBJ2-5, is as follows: AAGVIQSPRHLIKEKRETATLKCYPIPRHDTVYWYQQGPGQDPQFLISFYEKMQSDKGSIPDRFSAQQFSDYHSELNMSSLELGDSALYFCASSLPDYTRAETQYFGPGTRLLVL.